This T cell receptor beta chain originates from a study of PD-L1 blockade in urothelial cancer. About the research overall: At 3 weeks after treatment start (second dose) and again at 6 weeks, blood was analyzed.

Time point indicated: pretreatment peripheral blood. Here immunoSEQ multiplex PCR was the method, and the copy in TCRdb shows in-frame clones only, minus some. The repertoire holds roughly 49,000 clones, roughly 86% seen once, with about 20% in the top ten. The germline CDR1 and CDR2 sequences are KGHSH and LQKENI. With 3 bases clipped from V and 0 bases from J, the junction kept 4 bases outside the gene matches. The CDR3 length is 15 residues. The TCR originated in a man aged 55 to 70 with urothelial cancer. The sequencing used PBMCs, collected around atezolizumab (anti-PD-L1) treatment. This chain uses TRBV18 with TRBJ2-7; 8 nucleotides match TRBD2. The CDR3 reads CASSPSGATSYEQYF. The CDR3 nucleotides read TGTGCCAGCTCACCTAGCGGGGCAACCTCCTACGAGCAGTACTTC. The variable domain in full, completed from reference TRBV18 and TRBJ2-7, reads NAGVMQNPRHLVRRRGQEARLRCSPMKGHSHVYWYRQLPEEGLKFMVYLQKENIIDESGMPKERFSAEFPKEGPSILRIQQVVRGDSAAYFCASSPSGATSYEQYFGPGTRLTVT.